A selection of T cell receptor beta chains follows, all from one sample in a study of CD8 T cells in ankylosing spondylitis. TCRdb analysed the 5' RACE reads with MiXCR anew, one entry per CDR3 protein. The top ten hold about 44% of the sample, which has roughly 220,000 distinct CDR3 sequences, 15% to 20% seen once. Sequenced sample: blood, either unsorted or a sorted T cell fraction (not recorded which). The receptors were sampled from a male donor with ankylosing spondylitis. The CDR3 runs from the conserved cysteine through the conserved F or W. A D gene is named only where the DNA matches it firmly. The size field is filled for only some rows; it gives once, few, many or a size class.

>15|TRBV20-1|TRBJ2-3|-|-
TGCAGTGCTAGAGATCGTAGCTATAGCACAGATACGCAGTATTTT
CSARDRSYSTDTQYF
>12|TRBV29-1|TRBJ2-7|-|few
TGCAGCGTTCGTGCGGGGTTATACGAGCAGTACTTC
CSVRAGLYEQYF
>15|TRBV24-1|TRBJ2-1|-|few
TGTGCCACCAGTGTGGGAGTTCATTCCTACAATGAGCAGTTCTTC
CATSVGVHSYNEQFF
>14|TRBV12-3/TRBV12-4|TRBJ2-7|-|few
TGTGCCAGCAGTCTCTATGGAGTCCCGTACGAGCAGTACTTC
CASSLYGVPYEQYF
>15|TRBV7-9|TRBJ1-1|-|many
TGTGCCAGCAGCTCGAGGACAACGGCGGACACTGAAGCTTTCTTT
CASSSRTTADTEAFF
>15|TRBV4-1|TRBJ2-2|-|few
TGCGCCAGCAGCCAAAGGGTGGGGATAGTCGGGGAGCTGTTTTTT
CASSQRVGIVGELFF
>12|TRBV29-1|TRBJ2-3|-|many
TGCAGCGTGGGGGGCGACGGGCATACGCAGTATTTT
CSVGGDGHTQYF
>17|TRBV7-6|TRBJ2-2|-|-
TGTGCCAGCAGCCCTACGGACATCAACGAGATGGCCGGGGAGCTGTTTTTT
CASSPTDINEMAGELFF
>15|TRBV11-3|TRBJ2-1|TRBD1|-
TGTGCCAGCTGGGGACCGGGACAGGGAGACAATGAGCAGTTCTTC
CASWGPGQGDNEQFF
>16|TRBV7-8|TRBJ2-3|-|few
TGTGCCAGCAGCTTAGAAGGCAGAGCTAGCACAGATACGCAGTATTTT
CASSLEGRASTDTQYF
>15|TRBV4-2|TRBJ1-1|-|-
TGTGCCAGCAGCCAAGAAACAGCCGCGAACACTGAAGCTTTCTTT
CASSQETAANTEAFF
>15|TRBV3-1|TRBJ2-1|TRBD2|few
TGTGCCAGCAGCCAAGGGGGACTAGCGAACAATGAGCAGTTCTTC
CASSQGGLANNEQFF
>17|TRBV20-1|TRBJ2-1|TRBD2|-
TGCAGTGCTAGAGATTTTCTAGCGGGAGTTACCTACAATGAGCAGTTCTTC
CSARDFLAGVTYNEQFF
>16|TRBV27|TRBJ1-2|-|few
TGTGCCAGCAGTTTAAGGGGCGGAAACCCTAACTATGGCTACACCTTC
CASSLRGGNPNYGYTF
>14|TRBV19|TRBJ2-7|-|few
TGTGCCAGTAGTATAGGTGCAGTTGGCTACGAGCAGTACTTC
CASSIGAVGYEQYF
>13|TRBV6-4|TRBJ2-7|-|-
TGTGCCAGCAGCGAATCAGACAGAGACGAGCAGTACTTC
CASSESDRDEQYF
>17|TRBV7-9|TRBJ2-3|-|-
TGTGCCAGCAGCCACGGGGGTTCTAAGCCGGGGGCAGATACGCAGTATTTT
CASSHGGSKPGADTQYF